This T cell receptor beta chain was sequenced in a study of OX40 agonist ivuxolimab in advanced cancers. Study-wide points: Certain nonresponders additionally had low normalized T-cell clonal expansion.

Repertoires were generated with immunoSEQ multiplex PCR, while TCRdb's copy carries only in-frame clones and drops some. The sample lists about 19,000 clones, around 90% occurring once. With 1 base removed from V and 8 bases from J, the gap between germline ends came to 4 bases. CDR1 and CDR2 from the germline V gene are SGDLS and YYNGEE. This CDR3 has 11 residues. Note on this clone: The target antigen is unknown.

Sample: CD4+ or CD8+ T cells sorted from blood, taken in a trial of the OX40 agonist ivuxolimab. The TCR originated in an adult with an advanced solid tumor such as melanoma, head and neck, liver or kidney cancer. V usage is TRBV9 and J usage is TRBJ2-1, with D hard to call. The CDR3 DNA follows: TGTGCCAGCAGCGTAAGCGATGAGCAGTTCTTC. Protein: CASSVSDEQFF.